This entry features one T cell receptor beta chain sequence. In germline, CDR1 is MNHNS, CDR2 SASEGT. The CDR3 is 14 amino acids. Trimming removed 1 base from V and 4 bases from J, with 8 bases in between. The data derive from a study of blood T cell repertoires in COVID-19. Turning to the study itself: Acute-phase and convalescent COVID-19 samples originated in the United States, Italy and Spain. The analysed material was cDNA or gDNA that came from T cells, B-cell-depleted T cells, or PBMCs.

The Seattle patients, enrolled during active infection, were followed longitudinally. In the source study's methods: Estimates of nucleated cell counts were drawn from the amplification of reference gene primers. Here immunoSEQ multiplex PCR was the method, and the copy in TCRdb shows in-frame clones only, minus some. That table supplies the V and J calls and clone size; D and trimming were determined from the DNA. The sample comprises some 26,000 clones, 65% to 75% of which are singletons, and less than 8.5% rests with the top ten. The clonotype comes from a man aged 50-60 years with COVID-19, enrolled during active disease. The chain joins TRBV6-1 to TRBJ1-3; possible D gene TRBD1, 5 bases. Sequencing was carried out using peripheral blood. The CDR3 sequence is CASSEGGGGNTIYF. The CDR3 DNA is TGTGCCAGCAGTGAAGGGGGGGGAGGAAACACCATATATTTT.